This is a list of T cell receptor beta chains from one sample in a study of cytomegalovirus exposure and HLA in healthy donors. Method: immunoSEQ multiplex PCR; TCRdb's copy keeps in-frame clones and lacks some. The sample shows under 200,000 clones, around 77% of them seen only once. The source material was PBMCs. All receptors derive from a woman aged 50 to 60 in good health and CMV-seropositive. The CDR3 runs from the conserved cysteine through the conserved F or W. D genes are given only for firm matches. The size field is filled for only some rows; it gives once, few, many or a size class.

.	TRBV5-1	TRBD1	TRBJ2-5	TGCGCCAGCACCACTCAACAGGGGGCTGGAGAGACCCAGTACTTC	CASTTQQGAGETQYF
.	TRBV4-3	.	TRBJ2-7	TGCGCCAGCAGCCAATCCCTGCGGAGCTCCTACGAGCAGTACTTC	CASSQSLRSSYEQYF
.	TRBV19	.	TRBJ1-3	TGTGCCAGTAGTACCCTGGCAGACAGCTCTGGAAACACCATATATTTT	CASSTLADSSGNTIYF
.	TRBV6-1	.	TRBJ1-1	TGTGCCAGCAGGGTCCTGAGGGACACTGAAGCTTTCTTT	CASRVLRDTEAFF
.	TRBV14	.	TRBJ2-3	TGTGCCAGCAGCCAAGATAGCCCTACCGCGGATACGCAGTATTTT	CASSQDSPTADTQYF
.	TRBV9	.	TRBJ2-3	TGTGCCAGCAGCGTAGCTCCCGGCACAGATACGCAGTATTTT	CASSVAPGTDTQYF
few	TRBV9	TRBD1	TRBJ2-1	TGTGCCAGCAGCGCCGGGACAGGGCAATACAATGAGCAGTTCTTC	CASSAGTGQYNEQFF
.	TRBV4-1	TRBD2	TRBJ2-7	TGCGCCAGCAGCCAAGGGGGGGGGAGAATGGGCGAGCAGTACTTC	CASSQGGGRMGEQYF
.	TRBV7-9	TRBD2	TRBJ2-7	TGTGCCAGCAGCTTGGGGGGGGGTCTCTCCGACGAGCAGTACTTC	CASSLGGGLSDEQYF
.	TRBV7-2	.	TRBJ1-2	TGTGCCAGCACCTACAACTATGGCTACACCTTC	CASTYNYGYTF
.	TRBV2	.	TRBJ2-7	TGTGCCAGCAGCTGGCGCCGGGACGAGCAGTACTTC	CASSWRRDEQYF
once	TRBV27	TRBD1	TRBJ2-7	TGTGCCACCTGGACAGGGGGCCTCTACGAGCAGTACTTC	CATWTGGLYEQYF
.	TRBV18	TRBD1	TRBJ1-5	TGTGCCAGCTCGCCCGGACAGGGGTGGAATCAGCCCCAGCATTTT	CASSPGQGWNQPQHF
.	TRBV7-2	.	TRBJ1-2	TGTGCCAGCAGCACCGACAGGAGAGGATATGGCTACACCTTC	CASSTDRRGYGYTF
.	TRBV4-3	.	TRBJ1-3	TGCGCCAGCAGCCAAGTTAGGGGTTCTGGAAACACCATATATTTT	CASSQVRGSGNTIYF
.	TRBV7-2	.	TRBJ2-7	TGTGCCAGCAGCTTACTATCGCAGGCCTACGAGCAGTACTTC	CASSLLSQAYEQYF
.	TRBV11-2	.	TRBJ2-7	TGTGCCAGCAGCTTAGGGGCAGCTCACACCTACGAGCAGTACTTC	CASSLGAAHTYEQYF
few	TRBV5-5	.	TRBJ2-3	TGTGCCAGCAGCTTTATCACAGATACGCAGTATTTT	CASSFITDTQYF
few	TRBV29-1	TRBD2	TRBJ2-5	TGCAGCGTGGGGGGGAAAATAGCTCAAGAGACCCAGTACTTC	CSVGGKIAQETQYF
.	TRBV9	.	TRBJ2-2	TGTGCCAGCAGCGTAGATTTAGTTACCACCGGGGAGCTGTTTTTT	CASSVDLVTTGELFF
.	TRBV14	.	TRBJ2-2	TGTGCCAGCAGCCAAGTCAACAGGGTTCCCGGGGAGCTGTTTTTT	CASSQVNRVPGELFF
once	TRBV9	TRBD2	TRBJ2-7	TGTGCCAGCAGCGGAAGGGGGACTAGCGGTTCCTACGAGCAGTACTTC	CASSGRGTSGSYEQYF
.	TRBV7-2	.	TRBJ2-4	TGTGCCAGCAGCCAGGGCGGAGGGGGCGTTCAGTACTTC	CASSQGGGGVQYF
.	TRBV7-2	.	TRBJ1-1	TGTGCCAGCAGCCCACCATGGAGTAAAGCTTTCTTT	CASSPPWSKAFF
.	TRBV28	TRBD1	TRBJ1-5	TGTGCCAGCAGCTCCGGGACAGGGGGCGCGGGGGGTCAGCCCCAGCATTTT	CASSSGTGGAGGQPQHF
few	TRBV7-9	.	TRBJ1-1	TGTTCCAGCAGCTTAGAAGTCCTGACAGCTGAAGCTTTCTTT	CSSSLEVLTAEAFF
once	TRBV29-1	.	TRBJ1-3	TGCAGCGTTGGATGGGGGGGGCCGACTGGAAACACCATATATTTT	CSVGWGGPTGNTIYF
.	TRBV5-1	TRBD2	TRBJ2-2	TGCGCCAGCAGCCGTATAACTAGCGGGAGGAAGGAGGAGCTGTTTTTT	CASSRITSGRKEELFF
.	TRBV5-6	TRBD1	TRBJ1-2	TGTGCCAGCAGCCGGCAGGGGGCGAAAGGCTACACCTTC	CASSRQGAKGYTF
.	TRBV9	.	TRBJ1-3	TGTGCCAGCAGCTATAGGGACTGGGGGGGAAACACCATATATTTT	CASSYRDWGGNTIYF
.	TRBV9	TRBD1	TRBJ1-5	TGTGCCAGCAGCCGTTCAACAGGGGGCTTTCAGCCCCAGCATTTT	CASSRSTGGFQPQHF
.	TRBV7-9	TRBD2	TRBJ2-5	TGTGCCAGCAGCTTAGGGACTAGCGGGGCCGAGACCCAGTACTTC	CASSLGTSGAETQYF
.	TRBV11-2	TRBD2	TRBJ2-7	TGTGCCAGCAGCGCAGTCAATCGGCAGCGGGGGGTAGGGTACGAGCAGTACTTC	CASSAVNRQRGVGYEQYF
few	TRBV6-5	TRBD1	TRBJ2-7	TGTGCCAGCAGTCCGGGACAGACCTACGAGCAGTACTTC	CASSPGQTYEQYF
once	TRBV5-1	TRBD2	TRBJ2-7	TGCGCCAGCAGGTTACGGACTAGCGGACCCTACGAGCAGTACTTC	CASRLRTSGPYEQYF
few	TRBV7-9	.	TRBJ1-1	TGTTCCAGCAGCTTAGGCTTTAGCGGGTATAGAATTGAAGCTTTCTTT	CSSSLGFSGYRIEAFF
.	TRBV7-8	.	TRBJ2-3	TGTGCCAGCAGCCCCCCCCGCGGTGATACGCAGTATTTT	CASSPPRGDTQYF
.	TRBV9	TRBD1	TRBJ2-7	TGTGCCAGCAACGAAGGGGGCGCCGCCTACGAGCAGTACTTC	CASNEGGAAYEQYF
.	TRBV28	TRBD2	TRBJ2-1	TGTGCCAGTAGCGGGAGCTCCCAATTTGAGCAGTTCTTC	CASSGSSQFEQFF
.	TRBV27	.	TRBJ2-1	TGTGCCAGCAGTTTATTGGCTCTTTCCCCCTACAATGAGCAGTTCTTC	CASSLLALSPYNEQFF
.	TRBV7-6	TRBD2	TRBJ2-7	TGTGCCAGCAGCAAACTAGCGGGTCCCTCCTACGAGCAGTACTTC	CASSKLAGPSYEQYF
.	TRBV29-1	.	TRBJ2-5	TGCAGCGCCCTTGGCCCAGCGCAAGAGACCCAGTACTTC	CSALGPAQETQYF
.	TRBV29-1	TRBD1	TRBJ1-1	TGCAGCGGTACAGACAGGGTGAACACTGAAGCTTTCTTT	CSGTDRVNTEAFF
.	TRBV5-1	TRBD1	TRBJ1-2	TGCGCCAGCAGCCCCACGTCCCCACAGGGGGCGGGTGGCTACACCTTC	CASSPTSPQGAGGYTF
.	TRBV18	.	TRBJ2-3	TGTGCCAGCTCACCCGACTACCGCACAGATACGCAGTATTTT	CASSPDYRTDTQYF
.	TRBV28	TRBD1	TRBJ2-5	TGTGCCAGCAGCGCCCGACAGGGGGCGGAACGAGAGACCCAGTACTTC	CASSARQGAERETQYF
.	TRBV18	.	TRBJ1-2	TGTGCCAGCTCATCTGTTACAGGGCCCCTCTATGGCTACACCTTC	CASSSVTGPLYGYTF
.	TRBV6-6	TRBD1	TRBJ1-2	TGTGCCAGCATTTTACAGGGGAGACTCTATGGCTACACCTTC	CASILQGRLYGYTF
.	TRBV4-3	.	TRBJ1-2	TGCGCCAGCAGCCAACAAACGACAGGCAACTATGGCTACACCTTC	CASSQQTTGNYGYTF
.	TRBV18	TRBD1	TRBJ1-2	TGTGCCAGCTCACCACCTCGACAGGGTATTGGTGTGACAGATGGCTACACCTTC	CASSPPRQGIGVTDGYTF
few	TRBV6-5	.	TRBJ1-3	TGTGCCAGCAGTTTAGGAAACACCATATATTTT	CASSLGNTIYF
.	TRBV5-5	TRBD1	TRBJ1-1	TGTGCCAGCAGCGTCGACAGGGATGAAGCTTTCTTT	CASSVDRDEAFF
once	TRBV27	.	TRBJ1-5	TGTGCCAGCAGTTTATCGTACCGAGAGGGTGTCGTCCTTAGCAATCAGCCCCAGCATTTT	CASSLSYREGVVLSNQPQHF
.	TRBV7-2	.	TRBJ1-1	TGTGCCAGCCAGCCAATTCAGGAGGGGTGGGCTGAAGCTTTCTTT	CASQPIQEGWAEAFF
.	TRBV6-4	.	TRBJ2-3	TGTGCCAGCAGCCCCGGCGGGGACCCAGATACGCAGTATTTT	CASSPGGDPDTQYF
.	TRBV11-3	TRBD2	TRBJ2-1	TGTGCCAGCAGCTTAGATGGGGGGGTTAACTACAATGAGCAGTTCTTC	CASSLDGGVNYNEQFF
.	TRBV2	.	TRBJ1-3	TGTGCCAGCAGTCTATTAGGGGTATCTGGAAACACCATATATTTT	CASSLLGVSGNTIYF
few	TRBV5-1	.	TRBJ2-5	TGCGCCAGCAAAGTTCAGGTTGGGCAAGAGACCCAGTACTTC	CASKVQVGQETQYF